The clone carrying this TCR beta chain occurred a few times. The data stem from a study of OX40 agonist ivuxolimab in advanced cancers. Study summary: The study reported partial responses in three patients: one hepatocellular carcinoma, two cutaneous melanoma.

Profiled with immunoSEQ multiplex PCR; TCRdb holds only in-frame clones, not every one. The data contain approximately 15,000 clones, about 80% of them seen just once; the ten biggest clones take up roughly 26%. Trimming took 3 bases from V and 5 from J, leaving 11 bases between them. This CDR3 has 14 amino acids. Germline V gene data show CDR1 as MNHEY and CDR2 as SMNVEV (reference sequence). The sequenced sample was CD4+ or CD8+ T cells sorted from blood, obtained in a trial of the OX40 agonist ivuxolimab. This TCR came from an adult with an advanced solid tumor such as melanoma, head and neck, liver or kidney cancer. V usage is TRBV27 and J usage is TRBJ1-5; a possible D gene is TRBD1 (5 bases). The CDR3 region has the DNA TGTGCCAGCAGTTTTCTTGGGGCTGATCAGCCCCAGCATTTT. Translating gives CASSFLGADQPQHF.